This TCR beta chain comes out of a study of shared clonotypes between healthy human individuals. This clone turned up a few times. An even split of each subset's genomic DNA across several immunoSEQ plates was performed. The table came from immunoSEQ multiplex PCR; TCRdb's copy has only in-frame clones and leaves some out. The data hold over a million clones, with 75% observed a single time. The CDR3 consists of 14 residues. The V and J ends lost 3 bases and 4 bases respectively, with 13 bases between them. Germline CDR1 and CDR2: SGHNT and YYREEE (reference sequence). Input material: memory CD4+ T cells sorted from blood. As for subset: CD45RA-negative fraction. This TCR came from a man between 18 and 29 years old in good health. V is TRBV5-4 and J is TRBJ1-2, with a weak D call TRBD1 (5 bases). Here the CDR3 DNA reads TGTGCCAGCAGCTGGGACGGGCAACTCTATGGCTACACCTTC. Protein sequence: CASSWDGQLYGYTF.